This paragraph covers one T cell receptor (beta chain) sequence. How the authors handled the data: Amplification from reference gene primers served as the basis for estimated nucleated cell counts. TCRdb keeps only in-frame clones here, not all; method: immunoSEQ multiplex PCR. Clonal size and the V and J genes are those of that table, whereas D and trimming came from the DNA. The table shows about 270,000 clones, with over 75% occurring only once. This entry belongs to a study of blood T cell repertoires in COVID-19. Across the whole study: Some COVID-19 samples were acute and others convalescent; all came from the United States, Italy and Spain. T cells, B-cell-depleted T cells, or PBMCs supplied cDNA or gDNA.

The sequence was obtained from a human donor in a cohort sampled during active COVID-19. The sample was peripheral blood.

CDR3 residues: CASRAPRGGHTEAFF. The CDR3 coding sequence is TGTGCCAGCAGGGCTCCTCGCGGAGGGCACACTGAAGCTTTCTTT. This chain links TRBV6-5 with TRBJ1-1, with D uncertain. The CDR3 is 15 amino acids. Trimming cost V 6 bases and J 3 bases, with 17 bases left between them. Germline V lookup: CDR1 MNHEY, CDR2 SVGAGI.